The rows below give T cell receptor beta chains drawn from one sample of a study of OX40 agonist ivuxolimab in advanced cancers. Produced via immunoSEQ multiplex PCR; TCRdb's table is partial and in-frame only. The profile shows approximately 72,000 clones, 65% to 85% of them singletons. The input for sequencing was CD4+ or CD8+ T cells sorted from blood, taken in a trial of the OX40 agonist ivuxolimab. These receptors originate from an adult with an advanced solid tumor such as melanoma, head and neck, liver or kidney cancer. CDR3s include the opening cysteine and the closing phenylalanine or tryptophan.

CASSTGQGAHGELFF | TRBJ2-2 | TRBV19
CASSLAGVSTDTQYF | TRBJ2-3 | TRBV7-2
CASSLAPDLSTDTQYF | TRBJ2-3 | TRBV7-2
CASSFSSARSYEQYF | TRBJ2-7 | TRBV6-6
CASSPPSGRASGELFF | TRBJ2-2 | TRBV7-9
CASRPGSVNEQFF | TRBJ2-1 | TRBV6-5
CASSPMWGLVSPLHF | TRBJ1-6 | TRBV5-1
CASSLVSGSGYEQYF | TRBJ2-7 | TRBV7-6
CASSSTGTKNIQYF | TRBJ2-4 | TRBV7-9
CAWNTAGDTQYF | TRBJ2-3 | TRBV30
CASSPLTEAFF | TRBJ1-1 | TRBV7-8
CASLDLSGSTDTQYF | TRBJ2-3 | TRBV10-1
CSVVAGATTEAFF | TRBJ1-1 | TRBV29-1
CASSLVLGTEAFF | TRBJ1-1 | TRBV11-3
CASTLTVVVNEQYF | TRBJ2-7 | TRBV7-3
CASSHPSGRQETQYF | TRBJ2-5 | TRBV16
CASSLAGQAAQEQYF | TRBJ2-7 | TRBV7-9
CASSFEGGTQFF | TRBJ2-1 | TRBV7-7
CASSLGGGSQTQYF | TRBJ2-5 | TRBV11-2
CASSLGYGGVQETQYF | TRBJ2-5 | TRBV11-3
CASRRDSSYEQYF | TRBJ2-7 | TRBV25-1
CASRTTGAGELFF | TRBJ2-2 | TRBV11-2
CASSLVGGFMNTEAFF | TRBJ1-1 | TRBV5-1
CASSGQGAGNEQFF | TRBJ2-1 | TRBV2
CASSLTGTHTNTGELFF | TRBJ2-2 | TRBV7-8
CASGGQGIGEKLFF | TRBJ1-4 | TRBV21-1
CASSLGEEHIFNYGYTF | TRBJ1-2 | TRBV11-2
CASRRDSSTNEKLFF | TRBJ1-4 | TRBV7-9
CASSLSTGDTYEQYF | TRBJ2-7 | TRBV27
CASSYGTEQFF | TRBJ2-1 | TRBV6-5
CASRRGGVNTGELFF | TRBJ2-2 | TRBV6-5
CATSFRQGTPYNSPLHF | TRBJ1-6 | TRBV15
CASSLVNLDTEAFF | TRBJ1-1 | TRBV7-8
CASSLETSGGYNEQFF | TRBJ2-1 | TRBV5-1
CASSPGDTQYF | TRBJ2-3 | TRBV11-2
CASSFGSNIQYF | TRBJ2-4 | TRBV11-1
CASSRPGSSHGGGYTF | TRBJ1-2 | TRBV7-9
CAWSRGHSYEQYF | TRBJ2-7 | TRBV30
CASSKATTGYYEQYF | TRBJ2-7 | TRBV21-1
CASSRQGGWTNEKLFF | TRBJ1-4 | TRBV5-6
CASSSAQGRGEKLFF | TRBJ1-4 | TRBV21-1
CASSPSGLGGRVTGELFF | TRBJ2-2 | TRBV10-1
CASSPIGSGRGNEQFF | TRBJ2-1 | TRBV28
CASSARGSGNTIYF | TRBJ1-3 | TRBV28
CAISVSGEHTGELFF | TRBJ2-2 | TRBV10-3
CASSLASSGGLFF | TRBJ2-1 | TRBV7-3
CASSFGQANLRGEQYF | TRBJ2-7 | TRBV28
CASSPDTDTQYF | TRBJ2-3 | TRBV7-9
CASLGGADGYTF | TRBJ1-2 | TRBV19
CASSTGTDNSPLHF | TRBJ1-6 | TRBV19
CASSRGPTQETQYF | TRBJ2-5 | TRBV6-6
CASSGQGAQPQHF | TRBJ1-5 | TRBV10-2